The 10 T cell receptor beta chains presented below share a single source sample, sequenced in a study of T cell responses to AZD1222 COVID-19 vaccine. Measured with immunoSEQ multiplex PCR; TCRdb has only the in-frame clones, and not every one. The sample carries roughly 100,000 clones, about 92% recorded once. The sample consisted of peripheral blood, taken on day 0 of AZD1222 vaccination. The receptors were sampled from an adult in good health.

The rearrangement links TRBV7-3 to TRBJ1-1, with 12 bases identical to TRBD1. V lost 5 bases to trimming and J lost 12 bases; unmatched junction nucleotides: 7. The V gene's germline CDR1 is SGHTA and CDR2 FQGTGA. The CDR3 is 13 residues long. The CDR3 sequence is CASSPGTGGLSFF. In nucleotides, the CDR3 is TGTGCCAGCAGCCCCGGGACAGGGGGCTTGTCTTTCTTT.

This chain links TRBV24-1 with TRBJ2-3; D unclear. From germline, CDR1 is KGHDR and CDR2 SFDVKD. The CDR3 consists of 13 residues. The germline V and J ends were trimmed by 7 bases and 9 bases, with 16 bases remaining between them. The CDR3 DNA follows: TGTGCCACCAGGGCCCGCTGGTCGATCACGCAGTATTTT. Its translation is CATRARWSITQYF.

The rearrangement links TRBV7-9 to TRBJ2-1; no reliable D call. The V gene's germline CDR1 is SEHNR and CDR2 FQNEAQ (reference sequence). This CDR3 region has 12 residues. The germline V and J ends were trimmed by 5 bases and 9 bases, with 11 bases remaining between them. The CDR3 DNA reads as TGTGCCAGCAGCGTCAATGCTGGTGAGCAGTTCTTC. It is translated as CASSVNAGEQFF.

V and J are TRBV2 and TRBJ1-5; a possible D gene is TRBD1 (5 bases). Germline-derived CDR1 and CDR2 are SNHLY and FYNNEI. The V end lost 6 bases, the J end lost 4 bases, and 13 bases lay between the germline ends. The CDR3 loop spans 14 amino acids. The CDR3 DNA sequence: TGTGCCAGCAGCGCCGGGACGGAAAATCAGCCCCAGCATTTT. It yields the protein CASSAGTENQPQHF.

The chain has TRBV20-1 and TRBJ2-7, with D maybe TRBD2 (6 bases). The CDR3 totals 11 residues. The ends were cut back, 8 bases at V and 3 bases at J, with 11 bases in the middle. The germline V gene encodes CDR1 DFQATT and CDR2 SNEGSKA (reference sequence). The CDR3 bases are TGCAGTCCTCTCGGGGGCTACGAGCAGTACTTC. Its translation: CSPLGGYEQYF.

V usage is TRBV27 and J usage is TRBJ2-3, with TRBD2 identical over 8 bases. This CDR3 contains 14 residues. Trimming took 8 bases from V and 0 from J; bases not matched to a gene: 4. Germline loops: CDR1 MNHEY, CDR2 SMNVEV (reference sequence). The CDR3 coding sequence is TGTGCCAGCCACCGGGGGGGGAGCACAGATACGCAGTATTTT. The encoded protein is CASHRGGSTDTQYF.

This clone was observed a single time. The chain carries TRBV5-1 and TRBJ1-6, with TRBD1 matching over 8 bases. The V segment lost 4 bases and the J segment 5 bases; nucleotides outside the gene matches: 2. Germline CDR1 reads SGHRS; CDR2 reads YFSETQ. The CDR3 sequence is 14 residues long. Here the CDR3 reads CASSRGQDNSPLHF. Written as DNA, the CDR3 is TGCGCCAGCAGCCGGGGACAGGATAATTCACCCCTCCACTTT. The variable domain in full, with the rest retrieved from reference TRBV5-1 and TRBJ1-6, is KAGVTQTPRYLIKTRGQQVTLSCSPISGHRSVSWYQQTPGQGLQFLFEYFSETQRNKGNFPGRFSGRQFSNSRSEMNVSTLELGDSALYLCASSRGQDNSPLHFGNGTRLTVT.

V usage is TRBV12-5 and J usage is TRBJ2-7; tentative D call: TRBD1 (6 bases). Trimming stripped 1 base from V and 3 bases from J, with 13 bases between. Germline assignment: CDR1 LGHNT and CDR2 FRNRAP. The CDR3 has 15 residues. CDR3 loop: CASGLAHGQIYEQYF. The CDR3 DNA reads TGTGCTAGTGGTTTGGCCCATGGACAGATCTACGAGCAGTACTTC.

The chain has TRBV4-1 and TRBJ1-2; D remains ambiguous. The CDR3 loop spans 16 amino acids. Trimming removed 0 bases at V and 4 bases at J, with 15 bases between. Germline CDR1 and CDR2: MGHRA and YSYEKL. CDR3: CASSQDLDGFGYGYTF. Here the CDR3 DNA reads TGCGCCAGCAGCCAAGATCTAGATGGGTTTGGCTATGGCTACACCTTC.

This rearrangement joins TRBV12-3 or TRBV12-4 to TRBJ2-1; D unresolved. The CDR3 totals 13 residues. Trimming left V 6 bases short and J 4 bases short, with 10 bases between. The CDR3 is CASRQTSYNEQFF. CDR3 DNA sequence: TGTGCCAGCAGACAGACTTCTTACAATGAGCAGTTCTTC.